The 4 T cell receptor beta chains below all came from one sample that was sequenced in a study of metastatic and nonmetastatic thyroid tumors. Thyroid surgery was preceded by no treatment in any patient. TCRdb re-analyzed the PCR reads using MiXCR. Of over 50,000 clones listed, just under 30% are singletons. The specimen sequenced was blood. These TCRs come from a female donor with papillary thyroid cancer or a benign thyroid nodule (not recorded which). Some clones in this sample may be carry-over from other donors' samples.

Worth noting for this clone: The same CDR3 also results from other DNA sequences found in this sample. The chain couples TRBV30 to TRBJ1-4, with D hard to call. V was clipped by 1 base and J by 7 bases, with 10 bases between them. This CDR3 contains 13 residues. CDR1 is GTSNPN, CDR2 SVGIG, per germline (reference sequence). The chain's CDR3 is CAWSGGLGEKLFF. As DNA, the CDR3 is TGTGCCTGGAGTGGAGGGTTGGGTGAAAAACTGTTTTTT.

This clone was found a few times. V and J are TRBV6-1 and TRBJ1-1; 7 bases map to TRBD1. J was trimmed by 4 bases and V by 3 bases; bases with no gene match: 11. Germline CDR1 reads MNHNS; CDR2 reads SASEGT. CDR3 size: 16 residues. The CDR3, as DNA: TGTGCCAGCAGTGATCCTACGACAGGGTTTGTCACTGAAGCTTTCTTT. Translated, it gives CASSDPTTGFVTEAFF.

This clone was detected only a few times. This chain links TRBV24-1 with TRBJ2-3, with D hard to call. CDR1 is KGHDR and CDR2 is SFDVKD in the germline V gene. CDR3 length: 13 residues. The ends were cut back, 0 bases at V and 2 bases at J, with 2 bases in the middle. CDR3 loop: CATSDLFTDTQYF. DNA of the CDR3: TGTGCCACCAGTGATTTGTTCACAGATACGCAGTATTTT.

Regarding this clone: Since a much larger clone is just one base distant, this may be a read error. Other DNA sequences from this sample encode an identical CDR3 as well. Here the CDR3 reads CASSLEAVNTEAFF. The CDR3 coding sequence is TGCGCCAGCAGCTTAGAGGCCGTGAACACTGAAGCTTTCTTT. The rearrangement links TRBV7-6 to TRBJ1-1; D is uncertain. CDR3 length: 14 residues. Germline lookup yields CDR1 SGHVS and CDR2 FNYEAQ.